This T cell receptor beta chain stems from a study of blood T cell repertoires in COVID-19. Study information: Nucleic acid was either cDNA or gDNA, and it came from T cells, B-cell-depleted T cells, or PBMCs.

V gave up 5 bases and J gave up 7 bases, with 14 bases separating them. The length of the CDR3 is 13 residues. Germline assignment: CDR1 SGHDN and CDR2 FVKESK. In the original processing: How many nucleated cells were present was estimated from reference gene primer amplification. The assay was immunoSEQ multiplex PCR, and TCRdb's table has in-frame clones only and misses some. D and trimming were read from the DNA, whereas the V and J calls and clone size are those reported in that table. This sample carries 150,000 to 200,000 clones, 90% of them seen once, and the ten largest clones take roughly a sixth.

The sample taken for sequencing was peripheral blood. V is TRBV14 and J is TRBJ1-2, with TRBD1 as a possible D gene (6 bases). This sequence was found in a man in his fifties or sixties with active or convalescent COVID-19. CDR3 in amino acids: CASSGQTAGGYTF. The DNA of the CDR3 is TGTGCCAGCAGCGGACAGACAGCAGGTGGCTACACCTTC.